This T cell receptor beta chain was recorded in a study of T cell changes during pregnancy in multiple sclerosis (dated by TCRdb to between 2017 and 2020). In the study overall: In women with multiple sclerosis, the researchers looked at how the T cell repertoire shifted as pregnancy progressed.

About this clone: It lacks a known antigen. The input lacks base qualities; no much larger clone sits a single base away.

The trim is 0 bases for V and 11 bases for J, with a gap of 11 bases between the germline ends. CDR1 and CDR2, looked up from the germline V gene, are SGHRS and YFSETQ. The CDR3, from cysteine to phenylalanine, totals 13 residues. Just CDR3 DNA is preserved here, 39 bases in frame from base 1. The library was prepared using the immunoSEQ multiplex PCR assay. TCRdb obtained this table from immuneACCESS and retained in-frame rearrangements with V and J assigned. These tables miss some clones; where compared with another copy, unresolved V genes account for less than half of the shortfall, and the remainder is unexplained. The sample table shows about 77,000 clones, and roughly 91% are seen once. The biggest ten clones account for 2.6% of the sample.

Sequencing was performed on peripheral blood, taken after pregnancy. The sequence came from a female donor in good health, enrolled as a control in a pregnancy study. The chain employs TRBV5-1 and TRBJ1-4; no D segment can be confidently identified. For the CDR3, the sequence is CASSLGVARKLFF. The sequenced DNA is TGCGCCAGCAGCTTGGGAGTGGCGAGGAAACTGTTTTTT.